The clone carrying this T cell receptor (beta chain) has ten or more counts. Its antigen is as yet unknown. This entry belongs to a study of regulatory T cells in long-lasting Graves disease. Study observations and caveats: TCR diversity was lower in persistent than newly diagnosed Graves' disease. It was possible that the small sample size reduced accuracy. TRBV28 was favored in persistent disease, as were TRBJ1-2 and TRBJ2-5.

HTBI primers from iRepertoire and Arm-PCR of CDR3 regions yielded the TCR beta libraries. TCRdb reprocessed the multiplex PCR reads via MiXCR and lists one record per CDR3 protein. The table has about 450,000 distinct CDR3 sequences, around 24% seen once. CDR3 length equals 13 residues. Germline values: CDR1 MGHDK, CDR2 SYGVNS. Trimming pared 4 bases from V and 6 bases from J, leaving 12 bases between. Time point noted: persistent/refractory GD, antithyroid drugs over 5 years with positive TRAb. RNA from PBMCs was the source of the TCR library. Guidelines of the American Thyroid Association were used to diagnose Graves' disease.

The sequenced sample was peripheral blood mononuclear cells (PBMCs), obtained when the disease was refractory, from a patient treated with antithyroid drugs. V usage is TRBV25-1 and J usage is TRBJ2-5; D gene uncertain. The TCR comes from a female donor with Graves disease. The CDR3 DNA reads as TGTGCCAGCAGTGTAGCCCAAGGACAGACCCAGTACTTC. Translated: CASSVAQGQTQYF.